This entry describes one TCR beta chain. Sampled 1 year posttransplant, controls received myeloablative marrow transplants, methotrexate and a calcineurin inhibitor. The data were obtained in a study of T cells after posttransplantation cyclophosphamide. The CDR3 covers 14 residues. Germline V lookup: CDR1 LNHDA, CDR2 SQIVND (reference sequence). Between the trimmed V and J ends, which lost 6 bases and 0 bases, there was a span of 10 bases. Profiled with immunoSEQ multiplex PCR; TCRdb holds only in-frame clones, not every one. The data show 9,000 to 10,000 clones, 88% seen once. This sequence joins TRBV19 and TRBJ2-3; possibly TRBD1 for D (6 bases). This TCR came from a male patient aged 25 to 39 who received an allogeneic stem cell transplant from an unrelated donor, was CMV-positive, and had no GVHD. Some T cells may arise from the graft donor. Material: PBMCs, obtained after an allogeneic stem cell transplant with a calcineurin inhibitor and methotrexate. CDR3 sequence reads: CASSRQDSTDTQYF. In nucleotides, the CDR3 is TGTGCCAGTAGCAGACAGGATAGCACAGATACGCAGTATTTT. The full variable domain, completed using reference TRBV19 and TRBJ2-3, is DGGITQSPKYLFRKEGQNVTLSCEQNLNHDAMYWYRQDPGQGLRLIYYSQIVNDFQKGDIAEGYSVSREKKESFPLTVTSAQKNPTAFYLCASSRQDSTDTQYFGPGTRLTVL.